These T cell receptor beta chains were read from a single sample in a study of siplizumab effects on memory and regulatory T cells. Here immunoSEQ multiplex PCR was the method, and the copy in TCRdb shows in-frame clones only, minus some. The profile shows roughly 93,000 clones, about 94% of them singletons. Sequenced input: non-Treg CD4+ T cells sorted from blood. The receptor source for this set is a human donor in good health. Each CDR3 is given with its conserved first and last residue. The D gene is left open where the match is weak. Not every row has a clone size; where given, it reads once, few, many or a size class.

v_gene,j_gene,abundance,len,d_gene,CDR3nt,CDR3aa
TRBV10-3,TRBJ2-7,.,14,TRBD1,TGTGCCATCAGGCCGGGACAGGGGTCCCACGAGCAGTACTTC,CAIRPGQGSHEQYF
TRBV19,TRBJ1-5,.,14,.,TGTGCCAGTAGTATTCTCAGGGGCGGGCAGCCCCAGCATTTT,CASSILRGGQPQHF
TRBV4-1,TRBJ2-1,.,14,.,TGCGCCAGCAGGGCGAGCGGGCGGAACAATGAGCAGTTCTTC,CASRASGRNNEQFF
TRBV18,TRBJ2-3,.,13,.,TGTGCCAGCTCACCACCCAGCACAGATACGCAGTATTTT,CASSPPSTDTQYF
TRBV5-1,TRBJ2-2,.,14,.,TGCGCCAGCAGACCCGGACTTACCACCGGGGAGCTGTTTTTT,CASRPGLTTGELFF
TRBV6-6,TRBJ2-5,.,16,.,TGTGCCAGCAGAGATTCGATAGCGGTTAAACAAGAGACCCAGTACTTC,CASRDSIAVKQETQYF
TRBV5-4,TRBJ2-4,.,16,TRBD1,TGTGCCAGCAGCTTGGACAGGGGGCTAGCCAAAAACATTCAGTACTTC,CASSLDRGLAKNIQYF
TRBV19,TRBJ1-4,.,15,.,TGTGCCAGTAGTACTGGTCAGGGGCTGTCAGAAAAACTGTTTTTT,CASSTGQGLSEKLFF
TRBV6-1,TRBJ2-3,.,14,TRBD1,TGTGCCAGCAGTGCCGACAGGGGAACAGATACGCAGTATTTT,CASSADRGTDTQYF
TRBV12-2,TRBJ2-7,.,9,.,TGTGCAAGCCTCTACGAGCAGTACTTC,CASLYEQYF
TRBV4-2,TRBJ2-1,.,13,TRBD2,TGTGCCAGCAGCCAAGTGGGAACTAGCGCCCAGTTCTTC,CASSQVGTSAQFF
TRBV4-1,TRBJ2-5,once,16,TRBD1,TGCGCCAGCAGACTCCTGCCGGGACAGGGTAGGGAGACCCAGTACTTC,CASRLLPGQGRETQYF
TRBV6-5,TRBJ1-2,.,13,TRBD1,TGTGCCAGCAGAGGGACAGGGAGCTATGGCTACACCTTC,CASRGTGSYGYTF
TRBV5-1,TRBJ2-6,.,15,.,TGCGCCAGCAGCTTGACAGAGTCTGGGGCCAACGTCCTGACTTTC,CASSLTESGANVLTF
TRBV5-6,TRBJ1-2,.,12,TRBD1,TGTGCCAGCAGCAGGGCAGGGGGATACTACACCTTC,CASSRAGGYYTF
TRBV5-1,TRBJ1-4,once,13,.,TGCGCCAGCCGACCCCAGGGAAGTGAAAAACTGTTTTTT,CASRPQGSEKLFF
TRBV28,TRBJ2-1,.,14,.,TGTGCCAGCAGTTTAATACTAGCTATCAATGAGCAGTTCTTC,CASSLILAINEQFF
TRBV19,TRBJ1-2,.,11,.,TGTGCCAGTAGGGACCGCTATGGCTACACCTTC,CASRDRYGYTF
TRBV14,TRBJ1-4,once,15,TRBD1,TGTGCCAGCAGCCAACCCTCCACCGACAGGGGAAAACTGTTTTTT,CASSQPSTDRGKLFF
TRBV27,TRBJ2-1,.,17,TRBD2,TGTGCCAGCAGTTTCGGGTTAGCGGGAGTTCGCTACAATGAGCAGTTCTTC,CASSFGLAGVRYNEQFF
TRBV6-1,TRBJ2-1,.,15,TRBD1,TGTGCCAGCAGTGGTCCCGGGACAGGGGTGGCTGAGCAGTTCTTC,CASSGPGTGVAEQFF
TRBV6-5,TRBJ1-2,.,13,.,TGTGCCACCGGCACAAAAGCTAACTATGGCTACACCTTC,CATGTKANYGYTF
TRBV7-9,TRBJ1-5,.,15,TRBD1,TGTGCCAGCAGCCCTCCCGGGACAGGAATACAGCCCCAGCATTTT,CASSPPGTGIQPQHF
TRBV9,TRBJ1-1,.,15,.,TGTGCCAGCAGCGTAGAGCTGGGGTCGAACACTGAAGCTTTCTTT,CASSVELGSNTEAFF
TRBV5-6,TRBJ2-1,few,13,TRBD2,TGTGCCAGCAGCCTAGCGGGAAGGGGTGAGCAGTTCTTC,CASSLAGRGEQFF
TRBV9,TRBJ1-1,.,15,TRBD1,TGTGCCAGCACCGTAGGACCGGGACAGGGCGAAAGGGCTTTCTTT,CASTVGPGQGERAFF
TRBV30,TRBJ2-2,.,15,TRBD1,TGTGCCTGGAGTGTACTAAAACAGGGGGTCGGGGAGCTGTTTTTT,CAWSVLKQGVGELFF
TRBV2,TRBJ1-6,.,11,.,TGTGCCAGCAGTGAATCCTCACCCCTCCACTTT,CASSESSPLHF
TRBV4-1,TRBJ2-7,.,18,TRBD2,TGCGCCAGCAGCCAGTGGGGACTAGCGGGAGTGAGTCCCTACGAGCAGTACTTC,CASSQWGLAGVSPYEQYF
TRBV15,TRBJ2-7,.,15,TRBD1,TGTGCCACCAGCAAAACACGGGACAGGTTTTACGAGCAGTACTTC,CATSKTRDRFYEQYF
TRBV2,TRBJ2-1,once,13,TRBD2,TGTGCCAACCGGGGGAGGGGCAACAATGAGCAGTTCTTC,CANRGRGNNEQFF
TRBV10-2,TRBJ1-2,.,13,.,TGCGCCAGCAGTGAGGCTAACCGCTATGGCTACACCTTC,CASSEANRYGYTF